A selection of T cell receptor beta chains follows, all from one sample in a study of blood T cell repertoires in COVID-19. This table comes from immunoSEQ multiplex PCR, and its TCRdb copy is limited to in-frame clones, with some not included. The sample carries roughly 190,000 clones, roughly 81% recorded once. Sequences were obtained from peripheral blood. The source is a woman aged 40 to 50 with COVID-19, enrolled during active disease. Both conserved end residues are part of each CDR3. Fields, in order: J gene, D gene, V gene, CDR3 protein. A D gene is named only where the DNA matches it firmly.

TRBJ2-7 TRBD2 TRBV20-1 CSASLAAYEQYF
TRBJ1-5 TRBD1 TRBV5-1 CASRRTGESNQPQHF
TRBJ1-2 - TRBV6-6 CASSSDSYGYTF
TRBJ1-5 - TRBV6-6 CASRPDSLNQPQHF
TRBJ2-1 TRBD2 TRBV19 CASSMGLAGANNEQFF
TRBJ1-2 TRBD1 TRBV27 CASSFDREDDYGYTF
TRBJ2-1 - TRBV7-6 CASSQSRTSEQFF
TRBJ2-7 - TRBV3-1/TRBV3-2 CASTRGSYEQYF
TRBJ1-6 - TRBV29-1 CSVEGQQDSPLHF
TRBJ1-1 TRBD1 TRBV18 CASSPVQGVNTEAFF
TRBJ1-2 - TRBV19 CASSILLQGEDYGYTF
TRBJ2-3 - TRBV7-2 CASSMTGTHADTQYF
TRBJ2-1 - TRBV28 CASRVLGEQFF
TRBJ1-1 - TRBV25-1 CASGGGLDTEAFF
TRBJ2-5 TRBD2 TRBV11-2 CASSLGPGRGEETQYF
TRBJ1-5 - TRBV3-1/TRBV3-2 CASSQGGGNQPQHF
TRBJ1-2 - TRBV5-5 CASSLSSYGYTF
TRBJ2-2 - TRBV12-3/TRBV12-4 CASRLDSTGELFF
TRBJ2-3 TRBD1 TRBV10-3 CAISDPGQSTDTQYF
TRBJ2-2 - TRBV19 CASTPNRVAGELFF
TRBJ1-1 - TRBV27 CASSLRAGPGNTEAFF
TRBJ1-1 TRBD1 TRBV28 CASSLNRGNTEAFF
TRBJ2-5 - TRBV9 CASSVDTVETQYF
TRBJ1-1 - TRBV10-3 CAISGVRDTEAFF
TRBJ2-1 TRBD2 TRBV7-9 CASSLASGGSYNEQFF
TRBJ1-1 - TRBV29-1 CSVEDQGPRQAFF
TRBJ2-7 - TRBV19 CASSIYRNSYEQYF
TRBJ2-2 - TRBV7-3 CASSLTGAGELFF
TRBJ1-2 - TRBV5-5 CASSPDRLGYTF
TRBJ2-7 - TRBV28 CASSSLTHQHTGAYEQYF
TRBJ2-5 TRBD1 TRBV5-4 CASSPTQGVETQYF
TRBJ2-4 - TRBV3-1/TRBV3-2 CASSQDRSGILAKNIQYF
TRBJ2-1 - TRBV4-1 CASSQPFQTGRRGSEQFF
TRBJ1-4 TRBD1 TRBV4-1 CASSQGDRVKEKLFF
TRBJ2-7 TRBD2 TRBV5-1 CASTPAGGSYEQYF
TRBJ1-6 - TRBV3-1/TRBV3-2 CASSRVGGGGSPLHF
TRBJ1-1 TRBD1 TRBV10-3 CAISESGQANTEAFF
TRBJ2-2 TRBD2 TRBV28 CASHLGLAGPNTGELFF
TRBJ2-3 TRBD2 TRBV4-2 CASSQDPEREGDTQYF
TRBJ1-1 - TRBV9 CASSEQGHTEAFF
TRBJ1-2 - TRBV6-1 CASSEIDVWGGYGYTF
TRBJ1-1 - TRBV30 CAWSRVANTEAFF
TRBJ1-5 - TRBV4-1 CASSHHSPPQHF
TRBJ2-1 - TRBV30 CALDTATAPVDEQFF
TRBJ2-3 TRBD2 TRBV15 CATRRREGRDTQYF